Each of the 10 T cell receptor beta chains below was sequenced from the same sample in a study of cytomegalovirus exposure and HLA in healthy donors. The PCR employed 60 Vbeta primers together with 13 Jbeta primers. Method: immunoSEQ multiplex PCR; TCRdb's copy keeps in-frame clones and lacks some. The table records more than 110,000 clones, 80% of them present only once. Sequencing was performed on PBMCs. All receptors derive from a man aged 50-60 years in good health and CMV-seronegative.

J is TRBJ1-4 and V is TRBV2; 7 bases are shared with TRBD1. The CDR3 totals 14 residues. Trimming took 6 bases from V and 4 from J; bases not matched to a gene: 5. Germline CDR1 reads SNHLY; CDR2 reads FYNNEI. In nucleotides, the CDR3 is TGTGCCAGCAGCCTTACAGGGGTTAATGAAAAACTGTTTTTT. This codes for CASSLTGVNEKLFF.

The chain couples TRBV7-2 to TRBJ2-1, with D possibly being TRBD2 (6 bases). The V gene's germline CDR1 is SGHTA and CDR2 FQGNSA. The CDR3 runs 14 residues. The V gene lost 7 bases and the J gene lost 5 bases, with 15 bases spanning the gap. CDR3 sequence: CASKSGQPNNEQFF. CDR3 in DNA: TGTGCCAGCAAGAGCGGGCAACCCAACAATGAGCAGTTCTTC.

This chain joins TRBV5-1 and TRBJ2-7; possible D gene TRBD2, 5 bases. Germline-derived CDR1 and CDR2 are SGHRS and YFSETQ. CDR3 length equals 16 residues. V shed 0 bases and J shed 1 base, with 14 bases lying between them. The CDR3 coding sequence is TGCGCCAGCAGCTTGGGAGGCGGGCCCGGGTCCTACGAGCAGTACTTC. It codes for CASSLGGGPGSYEQYF. Drawing the rest from reference TRBV5-1 and TRBJ2-7, the complete variable domain is KAGVTQTPRYLIKTRGQQVTLSCSPISGHRSVSWYQQTPGQGLQFLFEYFSETQRNKGNFPGRFSGRQFSNSRSEMNVSTLELGDSALYLCASSLGGGPGSYEQYFGPGTRLTVT.

This clone was seen only a few times. This chain connects TRBV7-9 to TRBJ2-3; the match to TRBD2 covers 8 bases. V gave up 1 base and J gave up 3 bases; unmatched junction bases: 3. The CDR3 is made up of 15 amino acids. CDR1 and CDR2 from the germline V gene are SEHNR and FQNEAQ (reference sequence). The CDR3 spells CASSLDSSGTDTQYF. CDR3 nucleotides: TGTGCCAGCAGCTTAGATTCTAGCGGGACAGATACGCAGTATTTT.

The CDR3 coding sequence is TGTGCCAGCAGTTACTCCGGGACAGGGGCTGGAAACACCATATATTTT. The encoded protein is CASSYSGTGAGNTIYF. This chain joins TRBV6-5 and TRBJ1-3; TRBD1 aligns across 10 bases. V lost 0 bases and J lost 2; bases outside the gene matches: 1. The germline V gene has CDR1 MNHEY and CDR2 SVGAGI. The CDR3 is made up of 16 amino acids.

This chain uses TRBV28 with TRBJ2-2; 12 bases line up with TRBD2. Germline V gene lookup returns CDR1 MDHEN and CDR2 SYDVKM. After removal of 5 bases from V and 1 base from J, the junction contained 2 bases not matched to a gene. This CDR3 comprises 16 residues. CDR3 bases: TGTGCCAGCAGTCCGACTAGCGGGGGGAACACCGGGGAGCTGTTTTTT. It yields the protein CASSPTSGGNTGELFF.

This clone turned up a few times. CDR3 coding DNA: TGTGCTAGTGGTGCGACTAGCGGGGGGCTGACGGGGGAGCTGTTTTTT. Its protein product is CASGATSGGLTGELFF. The chain uses TRBV12-5 and TRBJ2-2, with TRBD2 matching 13 bases. J lost 8 bases, V lost 5 bases, and 8 bases had no gene match. Per the germline V gene, CDR1 is LGHNT and CDR2 is FRNRAP. This CDR3 contains 16 residues.

The rearrangement uses TRBV7-3 and TRBJ1-1; 7 nucleotides agree with TRBD1. The CDR3 is made up of 12 amino acids. J gave up 6 bases and V 6 bases, and 4 bases lay outside the gene matches. Germline loops: CDR1 SGHTA, CDR2 FQGTGA. The CDR3 spells CASSQDRSEAFF. CDR3 sequence (DNA): TGTGCCAGCAGTCAGGACAGGTCTGAAGCTTTCTTT.

This rearrangement joins TRBV5-1 to TRBJ2-7; D uncertain. Trimming stripped 0 bases from V and 2 bases from J, with 9 bases between. The CDR3 consists of 14 residues. CDR1 and CDR2 from the germline V gene are SGHRS and YFSETQ. CDR3 DNA sequence: TGCGCCAGCAGCTTGGGAGGCCCACCCTACGAGCAGTACTTC. Translated: CASSLGGPPYEQYF. Looking up the rest from reference TRBV5-1 and TRBJ2-7 gives the full variable domain: KAGVTQTPRYLIKTRGQQVTLSCSPISGHRSVSWYQQTPGQGLQFLFEYFSETQRNKGNFPGRFSGRQFSNSRSEMNVSTLELGDSALYLCASSLGGPPYEQYFGPGTRLTVT.

V and J are TRBV27 and TRBJ1-1; TRBD1 aligns across 9 bases. Trimming at V came to 5 bases and at J to 3 bases, leaving 10 bases not matched to a gene. The germline CDR1 and CDR2 sequences are MNHEY and SMNVEV (reference sequence). The CDR3 loop spans 16 amino acids. As DNA, the CDR3 is TGTGCCAGCAGTCCCCCCCCGGGACAGGGCTACACTGAAGCTTTCTTT. It specifies CASSPPPGQGYTEAFF.